This TCR beta chain was profiled in a study of blood T cell repertoires in COVID-19. J gave up 4 bases and V 5 bases, and 2 bases lay outside the gene matches. Per germline, CDR1 SEHNR and CDR2 FQNEAQ (reference sequence). This CDR3 comprises 14 residues. Profiled with immunoSEQ multiplex PCR; TCRdb holds only in-frame clones, not every one. Here the sample spans 150,000 to 200,000 clones, over 80% being singletons. This clonotype was sampled from a woman aged 60 to 75 who had recovered from COVID-19. Sequences were obtained from PBMCs or T cells enriched from blood (not recorded which). The chain uses TRBV7-9 and TRBJ1-4; 9 bases align to TRBD1. In DNA, the CDR3 is TGTGCCAGCAGCCCGGGACAGGGTAATGAAAAACTGTTTTTT. Amino acids: CASSPGQGNEKLFF.